One sample yielded the 18 T cell receptor beta chains listed below, sequenced in a study of cytotoxic CD8 clonotypes in ibrutinib-treated CLL. The assay was immunoSEQ multiplex PCR, and TCRdb's table has in-frame clones only and misses some. The repertoire holds around 310,000 clones, 70% to 80% seen once, with about 6.7% in the top ten. Sequencing used PBMCs, obtained before ibrutinib treatment. The receptor set was obtained from a human donor with chronic lymphocytic leukemia.

The CDR3 DNA sequence: TGTGCCAGCAGTGGGATCCTCGGGACAGGGGGTCCCTACTCTGGAAACACCATATATTTT. Protein sequence: CASSGILGTGGPYSGNTIYF. V and J are TRBV6-1 and TRBJ1-3; 11 nucleotides line up with TRBD1. The CDR3 is 20 residues long. CDR1 is MNHNS, CDR2 SASEGT, per germline. Losses at the gene ends were 4 bases for V and 0 bases for J; bases not matched to a gene: 14.

The chain has TRBV2 and TRBJ2-1; maybe TRBD2 (5 bases). The V and J ends lost 6 bases and 9 bases respectively, with 15 bases between them. The CDR3 sequence is 13 residues long. Germline V gene data show CDR1 as SNHLY and CDR2 as FYNNEI. The CDR3 is CASRDPTRGEQFF. The CDR3 bases are TGTGCCAGCAGGGACCCGACTCGGGGTGAGCAGTTCTTC.

The chain links TRBV9 to TRBJ2-7; D remains ambiguous. Germline V lookup: CDR1 SGDLS, CDR2 YYNGEE. Trimming took off 1 base at V and 6 bases at J, with 14 bases between the two ends. CDR3 length equals 14 residues. The CDR3 loop reads CASSVSLFFREQYF. The CDR3 nucleotides are TGTGCCAGCAGCGTATCACTTTTTTTTCGCGAGCAGTACTTC.

This rearrangement joins TRBV30 to TRBJ1-4; D remains ambiguous. V lost 6 bases to trimming and J lost 5 bases, with 10 bases between them. CDR1 is GTSNPN and CDR2 is SVGIG in the germline V gene (reference sequence). This CDR3 contains 12 residues. The chain's CDR3 is CACWVINEKLFF. The CDR3 DNA sequence: TGTGCCTGCTGGGTTATCAATGAAAAACTGTTTTTT.

The rearrangement links TRBV5-1 to TRBJ2-4; no definite D call. V was shortened by 4 bases and J by 0 bases, with 11 bases between the two germline ends. Germline V CDR1 and CDR2: SGHRS, YFSETQ. The CDR3 is made up of 15 amino acids. CDR3 nucleotides: TGCGCCAGCAGCGCGGCGGCCTCAGCCAAAAACATTCAGTACTTC. This encodes CASSAAASAKNIQYF.

This clone was found once. The V and J genes are TRBV28 and TRBJ1-6, with 10 nucleotides matching TRBD1. The CDR3 contains 14 residues. V shed 6 bases, J shed 10 bases, and the junction held 6 bases outside the gene matches. Looked up from germline, CDR1 is MDHEN and CDR2 is SYDVKM. The CDR3 loop is CASRTGTGASPLHF. The CDR3 nucleotides read TGTGCCAGCAGAACCGGGACAGGGGCCTCACCCCTCCACTTT. Full variable domain (rest looked up from reference TRBV28 and TRBJ1-6): DVKVTQSSRYLVKRTGEKVFLECVQDMDHENMFWYRQDPGLGLRLIYFSYDVKMKEKGDIPEGYSVSREKKERFSLILESASTNQTSMYLCASRTGTGASPLHFGNGTRLTVT.

This clone was seen more than once but under ten times. The chain employs TRBV6-5 and TRBJ1-1, with D hard to call. Germline V lookup: CDR1 MNHEY, CDR2 SVGAGI. Trimming took off 0 bases at V and 4 bases at J, with 9 bases between the two ends. The CDR3 contains 14 residues. CDR3 sequence: CASSYSTGFTEAFF. CDR3 DNA: TGTGCCAGCAGTTACTCGACCGGGTTCACTGAAGCTTTCTTT.

V is TRBV28 and J is TRBJ2-1; D perhaps matches TRBD2 (6 bases). V lost 5 bases and J lost 0, with 14 bases in between. Germline CDR1 reads MDHEN; CDR2 reads SYDVKM. This CDR3 is 16 amino acids long. The CDR3 here is CASSRLETSSYNEQFF. Here the CDR3 DNA reads TGTGCCAGCAGTCGACTAGAAACCAGCTCCTACAATGAGCAGTTCTTC.

This rearrangement joins TRBV11-2 to TRBJ2-1; 7 bases agree with TRBD2. In germline, CDR1 is SGHAT, CDR2 FQNNGV. The CDR3 sequence is 16 residues long. The trim removed 3 bases at V and 6 bases at J, leaving 11 bases unmatched. CDR3 bases: TGTGCCAGCAGCTTGGATGGCGGCGGGAGCCGCAATGAGCAGTTCTTC. As protein: CASSLDGGGSRNEQFF.

The rearrangement links TRBV18 to TRBJ1-2; D is unresolved. V was pared by 0 bases and J by 4 bases, with 9 bases between. The CDR3 extends over 14 amino acids. Germline CDR1 is KGHSH and CDR2 is LQKENI. CDR3 protein: CASSPPVLSYGYTF. As DNA, the CDR3 is TGTGCCAGCTCACCACCGGTTCTGAGCTATGGCTACACCTTC.

This rearrangement joins TRBV25-1 to TRBJ2-1, with 8 bases identical to TRBD2. V gave up 7 bases and J gave up 4 bases; unmatched junction bases: 9. Per the germline V gene, CDR1 is MGHDK and CDR2 is SYGVNS. This CDR3 contains 15 residues. CDR3 residues: CASTPHSGTYNEQFF. In nucleotides, the CDR3 is TGTGCCAGCACCCCTCATAGCGGGACTTACAATGAGCAGTTCTTC. Using reference TRBV25-1 and TRBJ2-1 for the parts outside the CDR3, the full variable domain is EADIYQTPRYLVIGTGKKITLECSQTMGHDKMYWYQQDPGMELHLIHYSYGVNSTEKGDLSSESTVSRIRTEHFPLTLESARPSHTSQYLCASTPHSGTYNEQFFGPGTRLTVL.

The rearrangement joins TRBV4-2 to TRBJ1-5; 11 nucleotides match TRBD1. J gave up 0 bases and V 0 bases, and 7 bases lay outside the gene matches. Germline lookup yields CDR1 LGHNA and CDR2 YNFKEQ. The CDR3 is 19 residues long. This CDR3 is CASSQEGTGGDYSNQPQHF. The CDR3 coding sequence is TGTGCCAGCAGCCAAGAGGGGACAGGGGGGGATTATAGCAATCAGCCCCAGCATTTT.

In its sample, this clone was seen a few times. V and J are TRBV28 and TRBJ1-1; the match to TRBD1 covers 10 bases. The trim removed 6 bases at V and 7 bases at J, leaving 2 bases unmatched. Germline loops: CDR1 MDHEN, CDR2 SYDVKM. The CDR3 sequence is 12 residues long. The CDR3 DNA reads as TGTGCCAGCAGGACAGGGGGCTTTGAAGCTTTCTTT. This sequence encodes CASRTGGFEAFF. Combining the CDR3 with reference TRBV28 and TRBJ1-1 gives the whole variable domain DVKVTQSSRYLVKRTGEKVFLECVQDMDHENMFWYRQDPGLGLRLIYFSYDVKMKEKGDIPEGYSVSREKKERFSLILESASTNQTSMYLCASRTGGFEAFFGQGTRLTVV.

The chain couples TRBV7-9 to TRBJ1-5, with D possibly matching TRBD1 (5 bases). The CDR3 spans 13 residues. CDR1 and CDR2 (germline): SEHNR, FQNEAQ (reference sequence). Trimming took off 1 base at V and 6 bases at J, with 7 bases between the two ends. This CDR3 reads CASSLGTGQPQHF. The CDR3, as DNA: TGTGCCAGCAGCTTAGGAACAGGTCAGCCCCAGCATTTT.

The sample holds many counts of this clone. This chain uses TRBV5-1 with TRBJ2-1, with TRBD1 matching over 9 bases. The CDR3 covers 16 residues. V was pared by 0 bases and J by 6 bases, with 7 bases of the junction left unmatched. In germline, CDR1 is SGHRS, CDR2 YFSETQ. Written as DNA, the CDR3 is TGCGCCAGCAGCTTGGTGTCGGGACAGGGAGGCAATGAGCAGTTCTTC. Translation: CASSLVSGQGGNEQFF.

There are many counts of this clone. V is TRBV14 and J is TRBJ2-7; tentatively, D is TRBD2 (5 bases). The V and J ends lost 4 bases and 1 base respectively, with 14 bases between them. Germline-derived CDR1 and CDR2 are SGHDN and FVKESK. The CDR3 has 15 amino acids. CDR3 coding DNA: TGTGCCAGCAGCCCATTCGGGAAGAGGTCCTACGAGCAGTACTTC. Its translation is CASSPFGKRSYEQYF.

The table lists this clone with a count of one. V is TRBV4-3 and J is TRBJ1-4, with D perhaps TRBD1 (5 bases). Germline V gene data show CDR1 as LGHNA and CDR2 as YSLEER. Trimming removed 4 bases from V and 4 bases from J, with 13 bases in between. CDR3 size: 15 residues. The CDR3 region is CASSRSPGINEKLFF. The DNA for the CDR3 is TGCGCCAGCAGCCGCAGTCCAGGGATTAATGAAAAACTGTTTTTT.

The rearrangement joins TRBV28 to TRBJ2-7; D is perhaps TRBD1 or TRBD2 (5 bases each). The CDR3 is made up of 14 amino acids. V lost 5 bases, J lost 0 bases, and 11 bases lay in between. From germline, CDR1 is MDHEN and CDR2 SYDVKM. CDR3 sequence reads: CASSTPGPSYEQYF. The CDR3 region has the DNA TGTGCCAGCAGTACCCCGGGACCCTCCTACGAGCAGTACTTC.